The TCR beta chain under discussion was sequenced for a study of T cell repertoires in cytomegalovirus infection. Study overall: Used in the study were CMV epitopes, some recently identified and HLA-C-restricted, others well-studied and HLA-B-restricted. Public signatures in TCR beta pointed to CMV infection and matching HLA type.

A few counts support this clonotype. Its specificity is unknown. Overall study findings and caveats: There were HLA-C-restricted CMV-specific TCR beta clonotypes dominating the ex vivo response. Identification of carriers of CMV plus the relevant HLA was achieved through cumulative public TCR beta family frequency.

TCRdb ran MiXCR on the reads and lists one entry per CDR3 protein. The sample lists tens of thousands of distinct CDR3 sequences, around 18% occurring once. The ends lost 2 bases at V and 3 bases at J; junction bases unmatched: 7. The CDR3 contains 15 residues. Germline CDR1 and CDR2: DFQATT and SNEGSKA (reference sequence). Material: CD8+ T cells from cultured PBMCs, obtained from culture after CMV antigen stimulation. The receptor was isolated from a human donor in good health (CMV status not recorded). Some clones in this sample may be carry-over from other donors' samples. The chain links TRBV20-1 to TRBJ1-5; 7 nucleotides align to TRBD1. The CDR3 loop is CSARPDRQYNQPQHF. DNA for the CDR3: TGCAGTGCTAGACCGGACAGGCAATACAATCAGCCCCAGCATTTT.